This paragraph covers one TCR beta chain sequence. Its target is unknown. Other DNA sequences in this specimen translate into the identical CDR3. CD45RO-negative, CCR7-positively selected cells formed the naive CD8 fraction, excluding terminally differentiated effector memory CD45RA+ cells. These data originate in a study of shared clonotypes between healthy human individuals. Source study methods: Filtering differed since immunoSEQ provided only junctions, with no quality scores. The repertoire was sequenced with immunoSEQ multiplex PCR; TCRdb's copy has only in-frame clones and lacks some. V, J and clone size reflect that table, while D and trimming were determined from the DNA. The sample carries 2 million to 2.5 million clones, roughly 95% recorded once. Study findings and constraints: Sharing across four donors was highest in naive CD4 (roughly 5%) and lowest in memory CD8 (roughly 0.4%).

The V and J ends lost 2 bases and 0 bases, in that order; junction bases with no gene match: 4. Looked up from germline, CDR1 is SGDLS and CDR2 is YYNGEE. The CDR3 covers 15 residues. The rearrangement uses TRBV9 and TRBJ1-1; TRBD1 agrees at 7 bases. Specimen: naive CD8+ T cells sorted from blood. The receptor was derived from a young man in good health. As DNA, the CDR3 is TGTGCCAGCAGCGTGGGGACAGTCATGAACACTGAAGCTTTCTTT. Its protein product is CASSVGTVMNTEAFF.